Below, 12 T cell receptor beta chains from the same sample are listed, as sequenced in a study of Ad26.COV2.S vaccination and SARS-CoV-2 variants (dated by TCRdb to 2020 to 2023). Receptors were amplified or captured by the immunoSEQ multiplex PCR assay. The table was pulled from immuneACCESS by TCRdb, which kept in-frame rearrangements only. Such tables lose some clones; where checked, under half of the loss comes from unresolved V genes, and the rest has no known cause. The sample table records roughly 300,000 clones; about 89% of these occur just once. In total, the top ten clones hold about 4.6% of the sample. The label giving this sample's treatment or condition can be read as: roughly 20 received Ad26.COV2.S at low or high dose, single or two shots; roughly 5 received placebo; per-sample allocation not given. Repertoires of vaccine and placebo recipients were sequenced from samples collected on day 63 after the first injection.

The specimen comprised peripheral blood, sampled in a trial of Ad26.COV2.S vaccine versus placebo. These receptors all stem from a person between 18 and 59 years old who received the Ad26.COV2.S COVID-19 vaccine or a placebo.

The V gene is TRBV27, the J gene TRBJ1-2; D may be TRBD1 (6 bases). Germline CDR1 MNHEY, CDR2 SMNVEV (reference sequence). V lost 6 bases to trimming and J lost 2 bases, with 16 bases between them. The CDR3 totals 15 residues. The CDR3 coding sequence is TGTGCCAGCAGGCAGGCTGACAGGCTAAACTATGGCTACACCTTC. It encodes CASRQADRLNYGYTF.

The chain uses TRBV4-2 and TRBJ1-2, with no clear D. V lost 4 bases and J lost 7, with 19 bases in between. Per the germline V gene, CDR1 is LGHNA and CDR2 is YNFKEQ. The CDR3 runs 15 residues. CDR3 amino acids: CASSRDRQSTLGYTF. The CDR3 nucleotides are TGTGCCAGCAGCCGCGATAGACAAAGCACCCTTGGCTACACCTTC.

This clone appeared a single time. The genes are TRBV12-5 and TRBJ1-5; D is uncertain. V was trimmed by 9 bases and J by 8 bases, leaving 20 bases between them. Germline V gives CDR1 LGHNT, CDR2 FRNRAP. CDR3 length: 14 amino acids. The CDR3 DNA is TGTGCTAGCCCCCACCCGGGAGCTAAGGAGCCCCAGCATTTT. Translation: CASPHPGAKEPQHF.

The chain is built from TRBV5-5 and TRBJ2-3; unclear D gene. Germline V gene lookup returns CDR1 SGHKS and CDR2 YYEKEE (reference sequence). With 2 bases removed from V and 6 bases from J, the gap between germline ends came to 7 bases. The CDR3 length is 12 residues. Here the CDR3 reads CASSFPTDTQYF. DNA for the CDR3: TGTGCCAGCAGCTTCCCCACTGATACGCAGTATTTT.

The chain employs TRBV7-9 and TRBJ1-4, with TRBD1 matching over 11 bases. The germline V gene has CDR1 SEHNR and CDR2 FQNEAQ (reference sequence). V was clipped by 3 bases and J by 0 bases; unmatched bases: 3. The CDR3 is made up of 17 amino acids. CDR3 sequence reads: CASSFPGQGATNEKLFF. Here the CDR3 DNA reads TGTGCCAGCAGCTTCCCGGGACAGGGGGCAACTAATGAAAAACTGTTTTTT.

The chain links TRBV19 to TRBJ1-2, with D tentatively TRBD1 (5 bases). CDR3 size: 15 residues. CDR1 LNHDA and CDR2 SQIVND come from the germline V gene (reference sequence). The V and J ends lost 5 bases and 1 base respectively, with 14 bases between them. Written as DNA, the CDR3 is TGTGCCAGTAGTTCACGACAGACATTTAACTATGGCTACACCTTC. This gives the protein CASSSRQTFNYGYTF.

The rearrangement links TRBV7-9 to TRBJ1-1; D perhaps matches TRBD1 (5 bases). The V end lost 1 base, the J end lost 2 bases, and 8 bases lay between the germline ends. Germline-derived CDR1 and CDR2 are SEHNR and FQNEAQ (reference sequence). This CDR3 region has 14 residues. In nucleotides, the CDR3 is TGTGCCAGCAGCTTAGGGGGCTATAACACTGAAGCTTTCTTT. Its translation is CASSLGGYNTEAFF.

This sequence joins TRBV9 and TRBJ1-2, with 8 positions matching TRBD1. The CDR3 contains 15 residues. Per germline, CDR1 SGDLS and CDR2 YYNGEE. J lost 3 bases, V lost 4 bases, and 8 bases had no gene match. Written as DNA, the CDR3 is TGTGCCAGCAGCCCAACGACAGGGGCAGACTATGGCTACACCTTC. It is translated as CASSPTTGADYGYTF.

The V and J genes are TRBV4-2 and TRBJ1-6; D might be TRBD1 (5 bases). In germline, CDR1 is LGHNA, CDR2 YNFKEQ. V was clipped by 0 bases and J by 4 bases, with 13 bases between them. The CDR3 sequence is 17 residues long. This chain's CDR3 is CASSQDRERGYNSPLHF. The CDR3 bases are TGTGCCAGCAGCCAAGACAGGGAGAGGGGTTATAATTCACCCCTCCACTTT.

The chain has TRBV5-6 and TRBJ2-7, with 7 bases aligning to TRBD2. V lost 3 bases and J lost 2; bases outside the gene matches: 5. Germline CDR1 SGHDT, CDR2 YYEEEE. CDR3 length: 14 residues. The CDR3 nucleotides read TGTGCCAGCAGCTCAGGACTAGGGGCCTACGAGCAGTACTTC. This sequence encodes CASSSGLGAYEQYF.

This clone was recorded only once. The rearrangement uses TRBV5-6 and TRBJ2-4, with TRBD1 identical over 7 bases. V dropped 0 bases and J dropped 6; count of bases not matched to a gene: 6. Germline values: CDR1 SGHDT, CDR2 YYEEEE. The CDR3 is made up of 15 amino acids. The CDR3 protein is CASSLGPTGTNIQYF. As DNA, the CDR3 is TGTGCCAGCAGCTTGGGACCGACAGGGACAAACATTCAGTACTTC. Full variable domain (rest looked up from reference TRBV5-6 and TRBJ2-4): DAGVTQSPTHLIKTRGQQVTLRCSPKSGHDTVSWYQQALGQGPQFIFQYYEEEERQRGNFPDRFSGHQFPNYSSELNVNALLLGDSALYLCASSLGPTGTNIQYFGAGTRLSVL.

The V call is TRBV6-5, the J call TRBJ2-1; possibly TRBD1 or TRBD2 for D (5 bases each). V lost 4 bases and J lost 8, with 15 bases in between. Germline CDR1 is MNHEY and CDR2 is SVGAGI. The CDR3 length is 14 residues. CDR3: CASSSRDASDEQFF. Written as DNA, the CDR3 is TGTGCCAGCAGTTCCAGGGACGCCTCCGATGAGCAGTTCTTC.